This T cell receptor (beta chain) was identified in a study of blood T cell repertoires in COVID-19. Overall study context: There were acute and convalescent COVID-19 samples, and they came from the United States, Italy and Spain. In each case, the material was cDNA or gDNA derived from T cells, B-cell-depleted T cells, or PBMCs.

Here immunoSEQ multiplex PCR was the method, and the copy in TCRdb shows in-frame clones only, minus some. Here the sample spans 55,000 to 75,000 clones, around 77% being singletons. V was pared by 7 bases and J by 7 bases, with 26 bases of the junction left unmatched. The germline CDR1 and CDR2 sequences are SGHTA and FQGNSA. The CDR3 has 19 residues. Seattle-derived patients entered the study during active infection and were followed longitudinally. Source material: peripheral blood. This sequence was found in a woman in her 70s with COVID-19, enrolled during active disease. This chain joins TRBV7-2 and TRBJ1-2; 8 bases map to TRBD1. CDR3 sequence reads: CASNPPPWGGRGPGGGYTF. CDR3 nucleotides: TGTGCCAGCAACCCACCCCCGTGGGGGGGCAGGGGGCCTGGGGGTGGCTACACCTTC.